This T cell receptor beta chain is drawn from a study of shared clonotypes between healthy human individuals. Study-wide background: Donors consisted of a couple of women and three men between 18 and 49.

CD45RO-negative cells were positively selected for CCR7, leaving out terminally differentiated effector memory CD45RA+ cells. The germline V gene encodes CDR1 GTSNPN and CDR2 SVGIG (reference sequence). The CDR3 length is 13 residues. The assay was immunoSEQ multiplex PCR, and TCRdb's table has in-frame clones only and misses some. The sample has approximately 2,000,000 clones, around 95% seen once; the top ten hold approximately 1.6%. Concerning this clone itself: The antigen is not known.

Study conclusions and caveats: Between a handful of donors, naive CD4 clonotypes were shared at a level of about 5%. Sample collection involved blood only; tissue repertoires are likely different.

Sequences were obtained from naive CD8+ T cells from PBMCs. This TCR was sampled from a man aged 18 to 35 in good health. Some clones in this sample may be carry-over from other donors' samples. The chain links TRBV30 to TRBJ2-5; D may match TRBD1 or TRBD2 (6 bases each). The assigned J gene may be wrong: the sequence end matches TRBJ2-7 better. This CDR3 reads CAWGGGPSYEQYF. As DNA, the CDR3 is TGTGCCTGGGGAGGGGGGCCCTCCTACGAGCAGTACTTC.